Presented here are 21 T cell receptor beta chains from one specimen sequenced in a study of T cell responses to AZD1222 COVID-19 vaccine (dated by TCRdb to the early 2020s). The protocol used for the library was the immunoSEQ multiplex PCR assay. Imported from immuneACCESS, the table was reduced by TCRdb to in-frame sequences with V and J called. These copies leave out some clones; in studies compared against another copy, an unresolved V gene accounts for under half, and the cause of the remainder is not known. The table for this sample lists around 100,000 clones; approximately 92% of them were counted only once. The ten largest clonotypes hold 1% to 1.5% of the sample. The meaning of the sample's time point label: baseline before first vaccination. Sequenced here: peripheral blood, sampled on day 0 of AZD1222 vaccination. The receptors here all came from an adult in good health.

In DNA, the CDR3 is TGTGCCAGCTCGCGCGGCCGAGAGAGGGCTGGAACTGAAGCTTTCTTT. Translating gives CASSRGRERAGTEAFF. The chain recombines TRBV18 with TRBJ1-1; D is undetermined. There are 16 residues in the CDR3. The V gene lost 6 bases and the J gene lost 5 bases, with 22 bases spanning the gap. The V gene's germline CDR1 is KGHSH and CDR2 LQKENI.

This chain links TRBV30 with TRBJ1-2; 8 bases match TRBD1. Losses at the gene ends were 1 base for V and 7 bases for J; bases not matched to a gene: 8. The CDR3 totals 14 residues. Per germline, CDR1 GTSNPN and CDR2 SVGIG (reference sequence). The CDR3 DNA is TGTGCCTGGAGTGGAGCGCAGGGGGCGCTTGGCTACACCTTC. Translated: CAWSGAQGALGYTF.

The chain employs TRBV18 and TRBJ2-2; D is ambiguous. This CDR3 is built from 15 residues. Germline CDR1 KGHSH, CDR2 LQKENI. Between the trimmed V and J ends, which lost 4 bases and 6 bases, there was a span of 15 bases. CDR3 sequence (DNA): TGTGCCAGCTCACAAGAATCAGACCTCCCCGGGGAGCTGTTTTTT. This gives the protein CASSQESDLPGELFF.

This clone was observed once. V and J are TRBV7-8 and TRBJ1-1, with D possibly being TRBD1 (5 bases). Germline CDR1 and CDR2: SGHVS and FQNEAQ. The CDR3 is 13 residues long. Trimming cost V 5 bases and J 0 bases, with 7 bases left between them. The CDR3 protein is CASSRTLNTEAFF. For the CDR3, the DNA is TGTGCCAGCAGCCGGACATTGAACACTGAAGCTTTCTTT.

Remarks on this clone: The sample has other DNA sequences that encode this CDR3 too. The rearrangement uses TRBV30 and TRBJ1-5, with D unresolved. The CDR3 consists of 13 residues. Trimming stripped 0 bases from V and 4 bases from J, with 7 bases between. The germline CDR1 and CDR2 sequences are GTSNPN and SVGIG (reference sequence). Here the CDR3 reads CAWSVSSNQPQHF. The CDR3 bases are TGTGCCTGGAGTGTATCGTCAAATCAGCCCCAGCATTTT.

J is TRBJ2-7 and V is TRBV15; no reliable D call. This CDR3 comprises 15 residues. V lost 1 base to trimming and J lost 0 bases, with 10 bases between them. CDR1 is LNHNV and CDR2 is YYDKDF in the germline V gene (reference sequence). The CDR3 is CATSRGLAGSYEQYF. CDR3 nucleotides: TGTGCCACCAGCAGAGGGTTGGCAGGCTCCTACGAGCAGTACTTC.

The J gene is TRBJ1-3, the V gene TRBV6-6, with D perhaps TRBD1 (5 bases). The V and J ends lost 5 bases and 4 bases respectively, with 15 bases between them. Germline V gene lookup returns CDR1 MNHNY and CDR2 SVGAGI (reference sequence). This CDR3 has 15 amino acids. In nucleotides, the CDR3 is TGTGCCAGCAGTCCCCCTGGGGCAAGAGGAAACACCATATATTTT. Translating gives CASSPPGARGNTIYF.

This clone has a single count. The chain has TRBV27 and TRBJ2-3; D is uncertain. The CDR3 spans 12 residues. The germline V gene has CDR1 MNHEY and CDR2 SMNVEV (reference sequence). Trimming removed 3 bases from V and 1 base from J, with 2 bases in between. The CDR3 region has the DNA TGTGCCAGCAGTTTCCGCACAGATACGCAGTATTTT. This sequence encodes CASSFRTDTQYF.

On this clone itself: Other DNA sequences within the sample encode an identical CDR3. CDR3: CASSLGGSYNEQFF. The CDR3 bases are TGTGCCAGCAGTTTAGGTGGGTCCTACAATGAGCAGTTCTTC. This chain joins TRBV28 and TRBJ2-1; D uncertain. Germline CDR1 is MDHEN and CDR2 is SYDVKM. Trimming removed 2 bases from V and 1 base from J, with 6 bases in between. The CDR3 is 14 amino acids.

The V and J genes are TRBV10-2 and TRBJ1-3, with TRBD1 matching over 7 bases. V shed 5 bases, J shed 4 bases, and the junction held 8 bases outside the gene matches. Germline V gives CDR1 WSHSY, CDR2 SAAADI. The CDR3 spans 15 residues. In nucleotides, the CDR3 is TGCGCCAGCAGTCAACAGGGGTTTCGGGGAAACACCATATATTTT. It encodes CASSQQGFRGNTIYF.

In this sample, this clone turned up once. The genes are TRBV7-9 and TRBJ1-6, with D perhaps TRBD1 (5 bases). This CDR3 spans 15 amino acids. With 5 bases removed from V and 9 bases from J, the gap between germline ends came to 17 bases. In germline, CDR1 is SEHNR, CDR2 FQNEAQ (reference sequence). CDR3 sequence reads: CASSARDSPGSPLHF. The CDR3 nucleotides read TGTGCCAGCAGCGCAAGGGACTCCCCGGGTTCACCCCTCCACTTT.

J is TRBJ2-3 and V is TRBV7-9, with D unclear. Trimming stripped 5 bases from V and 1 base from J, with 16 bases between. The CDR3 contains 16 residues. Germline lookup yields CDR1 SEHNR and CDR2 FQNEAQ (reference sequence). The CDR3 DNA follows: TGTGCCAGCAGCCCTAAAGCTGCCGGACGCACAGATACGCAGTATTTT. Translating it yields CASSPKAAGRTDTQYF.

The rearrangement joins TRBV7-3 to TRBJ1-1; D unresolved. CDR3 length: 13 amino acids. V dropped 5 bases and J dropped 2 bases, with 9 bases sitting between them. Per the germline V gene, CDR1 is SGHTA and CDR2 is FQGTGA. CDR3 residues: CASSPVPNTEAFF. The DNA for the CDR3 is TGTGCCAGCAGCCCAGTCCCAAACACTGAAGCTTTCTTT.

This rearrangement joins TRBV2 to TRBJ2-7; 7 positions match TRBD1. The CDR3 extends over 15 amino acids. The V segment lost 1 base and the J segment 3 bases; nucleotides outside the gene matches: 6. Germline lookup yields CDR1 SNHLY and CDR2 FYNNEI. CDR3 region: CASSEGAQGRYEQYF. As DNA, the CDR3 is TGTGCCAGCAGTGAAGGTGCACAGGGGCGCTACGAGCAGTACTTC.

The V call is TRBV27, the J call TRBJ1-4; D gene ambiguous. The CDR3 runs to 14 residues. V was clipped by 3 bases and J by 8 bases, with 13 bases between them. Germline CDR1 is MNHEY and CDR2 is SMNVEV (reference sequence). The CDR3: CASSFLPSREKLFF. DNA for the CDR3: TGTGCCAGCAGTTTTCTCCCAAGCCGGGAAAAACTGTTTTTT.

This sequence joins TRBV9 and TRBJ2-7; D unclear. Trimming took 3 bases from V and 0 from J, leaving 10 bases between them. The CDR3 has 14 residues. Germline V lookup: CDR1 SGDLS, CDR2 YYNGEE. DNA for the CDR3: TGTGCCAGCAGCGCCACATGGAGCTCCTACGAGCAGTACTTC. As protein: CASSATWSSYEQYF.

This chain uses TRBV11-2 with TRBJ1-1; tentative D call: TRBD1 (5 bases). The CDR3 has 15 amino acids. CDR1 and CDR2 from the germline V gene are SGHAT and FQNNGV. Trimming cost V 2 bases and J 6 bases, with 16 bases left between them. The CDR3 here is CASSLTQGTFSEAFF. The CDR3, as DNA: TGTGCCAGCAGCTTAACGCAGGGTACCTTCTCTGAAGCTTTCTTT.

The V call is TRBV3-1 (or the pseudogene TRBV3-2), the J call TRBJ2-7, with 8 bases matching TRBD1. CDR1 LGHDT and CDR2 YNNKEL come from the germline V gene (reference sequence). The V gene end was trimmed by 1 base and the J gene end by 7 bases; junction bases not matched to a gene: 6. The CDR3 loop spans 14 amino acids. CDR3: CASSQVDRGGEQYF. CDR3 nucleotide sequence: TGTGCCAGCAGCCAAGTAGACAGGGGCGGGGAGCAGTACTTC.

This chain joins TRBV19 and TRBJ2-7; TRBD1 matches 8 bases. The CDR3 is 15 residues long. CDR1 and CDR2 from the germline V gene are LNHDA and SQIVND (reference sequence). J lost 6 bases, V lost 6 bases, and 13 bases had no gene match. The CDR3 DNA reads as TGTGCCAGTAGCCAACTCGGACAGGGATCAAGCGAGCAGTACTTC. Protein product: CASSQLGQGSSEQYF.

V usage is TRBV5-6 and J usage is TRBJ1-6; D gene uncertain. Looked up from germline, CDR1 is SGHDT and CDR2 is YYEEEE. The ends were cut back, 8 bases at V and 7 bases at J, with 13 bases in the middle. The CDR3 totals 13 residues. In DNA form, the CDR3 reads TGTGCCAGTAGGCCCGGGAGGAATTCACCCCTCCACTTT. Translating gives CASRPGRNSPLHF.

The chain couples TRBV6-2 or TRBV6-3 to TRBJ2-3; no firm D call. The CDR3 spans 14 residues. Germline assignment: CDR1 MNHEY and CDR2 SVGEGT. Between the trimmed V and J ends, which lost 0 bases and 2 bases, there was a span of 6 bases. The CDR3 region is CASSYSLPTDTQYF. The CDR3 region has the DNA TGTGCCAGCAGTTACTCACTGCCCACAGATACGCAGTATTTT.